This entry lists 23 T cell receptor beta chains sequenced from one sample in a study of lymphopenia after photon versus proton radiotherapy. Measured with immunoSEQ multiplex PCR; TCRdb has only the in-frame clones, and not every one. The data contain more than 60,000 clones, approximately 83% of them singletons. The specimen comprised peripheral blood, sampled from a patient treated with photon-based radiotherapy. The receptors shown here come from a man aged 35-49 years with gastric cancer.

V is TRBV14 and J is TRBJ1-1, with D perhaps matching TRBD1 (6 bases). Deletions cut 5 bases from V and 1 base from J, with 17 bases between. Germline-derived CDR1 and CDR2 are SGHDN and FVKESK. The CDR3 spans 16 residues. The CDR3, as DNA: TGTGCCAGCAGCTCCAGACCAGGGGCCGGGAACACTGAAGCTTTCTTT. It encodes CASSSRPGAGNTEAFF.

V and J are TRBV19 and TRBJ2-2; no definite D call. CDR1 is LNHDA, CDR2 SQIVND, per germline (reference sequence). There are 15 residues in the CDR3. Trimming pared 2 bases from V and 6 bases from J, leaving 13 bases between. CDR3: CASSIMSTAPGELFF. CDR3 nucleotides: TGTGCCAGTAGTATAATGAGCACGGCTCCCGGGGAGCTGTTTTTT.

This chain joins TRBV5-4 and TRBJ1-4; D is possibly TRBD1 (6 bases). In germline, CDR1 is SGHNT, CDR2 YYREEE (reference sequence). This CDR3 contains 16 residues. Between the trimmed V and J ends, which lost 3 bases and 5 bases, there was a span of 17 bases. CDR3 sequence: CASSWDGQLANEKLFF. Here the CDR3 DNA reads TGTGCCAGCAGCTGGGATGGACAGCTGGCGAATGAAAAACTGTTTTTT.

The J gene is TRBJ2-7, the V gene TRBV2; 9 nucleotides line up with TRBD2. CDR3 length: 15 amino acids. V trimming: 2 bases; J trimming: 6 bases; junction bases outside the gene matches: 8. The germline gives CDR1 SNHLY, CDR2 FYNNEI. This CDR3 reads CASSELGAGGPEQYF. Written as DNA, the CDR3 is TGTGCCAGCAGTGAATTAGGCGCGGGGGGGCCCGAGCAGTACTTC.

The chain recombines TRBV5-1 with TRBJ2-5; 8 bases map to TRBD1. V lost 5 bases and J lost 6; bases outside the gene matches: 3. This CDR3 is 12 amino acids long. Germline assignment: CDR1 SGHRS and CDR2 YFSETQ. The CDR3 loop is CASSQGAKTQYF. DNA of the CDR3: TGCGCCAGCAGTCAGGGGGCAAAGACCCAGTACTTC.

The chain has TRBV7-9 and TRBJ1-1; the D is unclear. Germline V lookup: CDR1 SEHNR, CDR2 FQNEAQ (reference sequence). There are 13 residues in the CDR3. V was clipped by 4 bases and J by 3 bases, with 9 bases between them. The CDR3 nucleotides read TGTGCCAGCAGCTCCTTAGCCTACACTGAAGCTTTCTTT. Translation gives CASSSLAYTEAFF.

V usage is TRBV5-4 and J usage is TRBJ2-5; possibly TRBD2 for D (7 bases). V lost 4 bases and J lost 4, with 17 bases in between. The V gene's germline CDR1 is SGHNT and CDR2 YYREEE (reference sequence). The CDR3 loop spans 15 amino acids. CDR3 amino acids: CASSPRGGAGETQYF. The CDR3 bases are TGTGCCAGCAGCCCACGAGGGGGGGCCGGAGAGACCCAGTACTTC.

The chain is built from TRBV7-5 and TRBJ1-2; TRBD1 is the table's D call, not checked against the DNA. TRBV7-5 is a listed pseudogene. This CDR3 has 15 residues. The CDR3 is CVRSPSEDRIEGYTF. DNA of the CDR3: TGTGTCAGAAGCCCTAGCGAGGACAGGATTGAGGGCTACACCTTC.

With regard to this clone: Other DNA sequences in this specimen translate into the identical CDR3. CDR3 amino acids: CASSPGGGPDTQYF. The CDR3, as DNA: TGTGCCAGCAGCCCCGGGGGGGGGCCAGATACGCAGTATTTT. The rearrangement joins TRBV9 to TRBJ2-3; 8 nucleotides align to TRBD2. The J segment lost 4 bases and the V segment lost 4 bases, leaving 5 bases of the junction unmatched. The CDR3 covers 14 residues. Per the germline V gene, CDR1 is SGDLS and CDR2 is YYNGEE.

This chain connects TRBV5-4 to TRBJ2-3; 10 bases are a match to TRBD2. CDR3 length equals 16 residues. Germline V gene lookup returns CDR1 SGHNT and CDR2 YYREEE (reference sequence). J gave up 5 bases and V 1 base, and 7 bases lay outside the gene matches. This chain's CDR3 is CASSLNLAGVKDTQYF. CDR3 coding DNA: TGTGCCAGCAGCTTGAACCTAGCGGGGGTGAAAGATACGCAGTATTTT.

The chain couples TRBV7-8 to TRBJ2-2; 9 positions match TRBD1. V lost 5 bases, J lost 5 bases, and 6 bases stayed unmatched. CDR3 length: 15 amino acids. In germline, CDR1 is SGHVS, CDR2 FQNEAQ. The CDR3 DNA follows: TGTGCCAGCAGCCGAATGGGACAGGGAACCGGGGAGCTGTTTTTT. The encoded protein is CASSRMGQGTGELFF.

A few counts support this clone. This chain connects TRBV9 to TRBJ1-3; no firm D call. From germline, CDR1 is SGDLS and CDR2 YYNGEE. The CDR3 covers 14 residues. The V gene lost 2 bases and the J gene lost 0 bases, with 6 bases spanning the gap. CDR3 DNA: TGTGCCAGCAGCGTCGGAGTCTCTGGAAACACCATATATTTT. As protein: CASSVGVSGNTIYF.

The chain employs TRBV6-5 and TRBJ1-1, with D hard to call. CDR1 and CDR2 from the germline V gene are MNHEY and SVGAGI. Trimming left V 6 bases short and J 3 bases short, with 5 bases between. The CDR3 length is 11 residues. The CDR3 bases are TGTGCCAGCAGGGACCACACTGAAGCTTTCTTT. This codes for CASRDHTEAFF.

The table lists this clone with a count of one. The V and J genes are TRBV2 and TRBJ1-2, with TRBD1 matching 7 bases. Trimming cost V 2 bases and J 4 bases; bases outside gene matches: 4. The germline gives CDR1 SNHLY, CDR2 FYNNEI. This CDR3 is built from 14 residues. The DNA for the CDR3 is TGTGCCAGCAGTGAAAACAGGGGTAGCTATGGCTACACCTTC. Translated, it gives CASSENRGSYGYTF.

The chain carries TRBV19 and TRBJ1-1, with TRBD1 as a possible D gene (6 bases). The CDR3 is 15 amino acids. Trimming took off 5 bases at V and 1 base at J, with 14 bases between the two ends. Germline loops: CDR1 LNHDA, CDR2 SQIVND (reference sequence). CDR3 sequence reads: CASSPRQGKNTEAFF. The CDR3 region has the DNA TGTGCCAGTAGTCCCCGCCAGGGGAAGAACACTGAAGCTTTCTTT.

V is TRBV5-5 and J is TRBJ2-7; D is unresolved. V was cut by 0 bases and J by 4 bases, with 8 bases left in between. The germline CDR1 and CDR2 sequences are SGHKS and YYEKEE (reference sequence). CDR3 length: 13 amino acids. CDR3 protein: CASSLVGGYEQYF. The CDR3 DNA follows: TGTGCCAGCAGCTTGGTTGGTGGATACGAGCAGTACTTC.

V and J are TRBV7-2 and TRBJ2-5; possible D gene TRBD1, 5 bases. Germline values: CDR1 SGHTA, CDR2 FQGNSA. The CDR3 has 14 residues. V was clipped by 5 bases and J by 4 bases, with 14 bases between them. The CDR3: CASSPTVRGETQYF. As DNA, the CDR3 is TGTGCCAGCAGCCCGACAGTGCGTGGAGAGACCCAGTACTTC.

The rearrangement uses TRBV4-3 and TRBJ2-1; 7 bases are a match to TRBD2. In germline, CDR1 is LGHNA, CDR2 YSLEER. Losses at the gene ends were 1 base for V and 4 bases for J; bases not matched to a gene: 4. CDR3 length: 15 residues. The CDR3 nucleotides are TGCGCCAGCAGCCAAGGAAGACTAGCATACAATGAGCAGTTCTTC. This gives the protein CASSQGRLAYNEQFF.

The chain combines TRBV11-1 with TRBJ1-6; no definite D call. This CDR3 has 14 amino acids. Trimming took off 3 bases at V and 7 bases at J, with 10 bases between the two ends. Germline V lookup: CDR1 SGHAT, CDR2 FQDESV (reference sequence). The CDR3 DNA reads TGTGCCAGCAGCTTGTTTGCGAGGAATTCACCCCTCCACTTT. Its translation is CASSLFARNSPLHF.

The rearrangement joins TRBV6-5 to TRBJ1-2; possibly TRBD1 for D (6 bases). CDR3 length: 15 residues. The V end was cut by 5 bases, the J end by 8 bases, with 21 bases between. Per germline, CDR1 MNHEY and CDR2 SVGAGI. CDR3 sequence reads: CASSPRQGLGRGYTF. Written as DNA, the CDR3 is TGTGCCAGCAGTCCCCGTCAGGGGCTCGGAAGAGGCTACACCTTC.

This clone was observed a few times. CDR3 sequence (DNA): TGTGCCAGCAGTGAGGTCGGAAGCTATGGCTACACCTTC. Protein: CASSEVGSYGYTF. The rearrangement links TRBV6-1 to TRBJ1-2, with D hard to call. Germline V gives CDR1 MNHNS, CDR2 SASEGT. CDR3 size: 13 residues. V lost 3 bases to trimming and J lost 4 bases, with 9 bases between them.

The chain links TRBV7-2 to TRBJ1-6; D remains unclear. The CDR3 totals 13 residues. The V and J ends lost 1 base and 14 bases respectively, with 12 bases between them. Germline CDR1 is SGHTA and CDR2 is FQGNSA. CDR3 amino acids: CASSLDGSRALHF. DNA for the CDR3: TGTGCCAGCAGCTTAGATGGTAGTAGGGCCCTCCACTTT.

This CDR3 is CASSIMSLSTDTQYF. The CDR3 DNA reads TGTGCCAGCAGTATTATGAGTCTGAGCACAGATACGCAGTATTTT. The rearrangement links TRBV27 to TRBJ2-3; D unclear. The V gene lost 5 bases and the J gene lost 0 bases, with 12 bases spanning the gap. The CDR3 has 15 residues. The V gene's germline CDR1 is MNHEY and CDR2 SMNVEV (reference sequence).